Listed below are T cell receptor beta chains from one sample, sequenced in a study of CD8 T cells in ankylosing spondylitis. MiXCR, run by TCRdb on the 5' RACE reads, gives a single entry per CDR3 protein. The sample shows about 340,000 distinct CDR3 sequences, less than 10% of them seen only once. The material sequenced was blood, either unsorted or a sorted T cell fraction (not recorded which). The receptor set was obtained from a male donor with ankylosing spondylitis. Both conserved end residues are trimmed from each CDR3.

j_gene: TRBJ2-1
v_gene: TRBV5-4
CDR3aa: ASSLAFPKGPGSYNEQF

j_gene: TRBJ2-5
v_gene: TRBV20-1
CDR3aa: SATRQGVTRRQETQY

j_gene: TRBJ2-3
v_gene: TRBV12-3/TRBV12-4
CDR3aa: ASSPTGADTQY

j_gene: TRBJ2-2
v_gene: TRBV7-8
CDR3aa: ASSLANTRTGELF

j_gene: TRBJ2-7
v_gene: TRBV19
CDR3aa: ASLGQGFGEQY

j_gene: TRBJ2-2
v_gene: TRBV5-1
CDR3aa: ASSAGIWSITGELF

j_gene: TRBJ1-4
v_gene: TRBV5-1
CDR3aa: ASSVGTGILLAGNEKLF

j_gene: TRBJ1-1
v_gene: TRBV20-1
CDR3aa: SASGPNEAF

j_gene: TRBJ1-5
v_gene: TRBV5-1
CDR3aa: ASSLEGRGGQPQH

j_gene: TRBJ2-7
v_gene: TRBV5-6
CDR3aa: ASSSLRRDYEQY

j_gene: TRBJ1-1
v_gene: TRBV12-3/TRBV12-4
CDR3aa: ASSQGVRNTEAF

j_gene: TRBJ2-7
v_gene: TRBV20-1
CDR3aa: SAQKGLAGDLGSYEQY

j_gene: TRBJ1-6
v_gene: TRBV5-5
CDR3aa: ASSLGGDSPLH

j_gene: TRBJ1-1
v_gene: TRBV10-3
CDR3aa: AISEGMTGMNTEAF

j_gene: TRBJ2-1
v_gene: TRBV10-3
CDR3aa: AISRAGTSGSDEQF

j_gene: TRBJ2-6
v_gene: TRBV6-1
CDR3aa: ASTLRAGANVLT

j_gene: TRBJ2-5
v_gene: TRBV11-2
CDR3aa: ASSPRGVKVTQY

j_gene: TRBJ2-2
v_gene: TRBV6-2/TRBV6-3
CDR3aa: ASRTGDTGELF

j_gene: TRBJ2-3
v_gene: TRBV19
CDR3aa: ASSIGGVGTDTQY

j_gene: TRBJ2-7
v_gene: TRBV2
CDR3aa: ASTGDSWTYEQY

j_gene: TRBJ2-1
v_gene: TRBV5-4
CDR3aa: ASSGEEQRGHEQF

j_gene: TRBJ2-2
v_gene: TRBV28
CDR3aa: ASLTGDTTGELF

j_gene: TRBJ2-1
v_gene: TRBV20-1
CDR3aa: SARPPLNPGLAGGGYNEQF

j_gene: TRBJ2-1
v_gene: TRBV7-2
CDR3aa: ASTPQGGLYNEQF

j_gene: TRBJ2-1
v_gene: TRBV2
CDR3aa: ASSEATSFNNEQF

j_gene: TRBJ2-2
v_gene: TRBV4-1
CDR3aa: ASSQVRGSGELF

j_gene: TRBJ2-2
v_gene: TRBV29-1
CDR3aa: SVQTSGRTGELF

j_gene: TRBJ2-1
v_gene: TRBV7-8
CDR3aa: ASSLPERLAGREWEQF

j_gene: TRBJ2-6
v_gene: TRBV3-1
CDR3aa: ASSQDARRLTGANVLT

j_gene: TRBJ1-1
v_gene: TRBV29-1
CDR3aa: SVEEQDPLAF

j_gene: TRBJ2-1
v_gene: TRBV7-8
CDR3aa: ASSFSGRDNEQF

j_gene: TRBJ1-5
v_gene: TRBV14
CDR3aa: ASSQDREIGNQPQH

j_gene: TRBJ2-1
v_gene: TRBV11-3
CDR3aa: ASSQTGTVYNEQF

j_gene: TRBJ1-1
v_gene: TRBV5-4
CDR3aa: ASSLKRDGSTEAF

j_gene: TRBJ2-1
v_gene: TRBV9
CDR3aa: ASSVIAGVMNEQF

j_gene: TRBJ2-7
v_gene: TRBV19
CDR3aa: ASSIVQGYSYEQY

j_gene: TRBJ1-3
v_gene: TRBV6-5
CDR3aa: ASSYTEGGPGNTIY

j_gene: TRBJ2-7
v_gene: TRBV11-3
CDR3aa: ASSLDLPGARYEQY

j_gene: TRBJ2-1
v_gene: TRBV29-1
CDR3aa: SGSTGEQF

j_gene: TRBJ1-6
v_gene: TRBV11-1
CDR3aa: ASSLARDRAGYNSPLH

j_gene: TRBJ2-1
v_gene: TRBV11-2
CDR3aa: ASSPDRLAGVGEQF

j_gene: TRBJ2-7
v_gene: TRBV9
CDR3aa: ASSGEGTVSYEQY

j_gene: TRBJ1-2
v_gene: TRBV12-3/TRBV12-4
CDR3aa: ASRVKEDYGYT